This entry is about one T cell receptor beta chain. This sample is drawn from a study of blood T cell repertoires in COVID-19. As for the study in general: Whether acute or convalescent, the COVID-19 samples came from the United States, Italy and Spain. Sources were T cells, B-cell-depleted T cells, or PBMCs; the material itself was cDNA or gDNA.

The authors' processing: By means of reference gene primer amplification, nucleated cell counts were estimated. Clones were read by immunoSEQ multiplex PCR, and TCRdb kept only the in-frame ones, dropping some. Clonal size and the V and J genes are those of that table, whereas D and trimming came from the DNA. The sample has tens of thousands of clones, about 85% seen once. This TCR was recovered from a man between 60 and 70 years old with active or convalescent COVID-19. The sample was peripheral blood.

CDR3 nucleotide sequence: TGCAGCGCCACCCAGGGGACTAGCGGAAGGAATGAGCAGTTCTTC. It translates to CSATQGTSGRNEQFF. The rearrangement links TRBV29-1 to TRBJ2-1, with TRBD2 matching over 11 bases. This CDR3 has 15 amino acids. The J segment lost 7 bases and the V segment lost 7 bases, leaving 12 bases of the junction unmatched. Germline V gives CDR1 SQVTM, CDR2 ANQGSEA.